Following are 15 T cell receptor beta chains from one sample sequenced in a study of post-analysis software for immune sequencing data. Study-wide findings and caveats: Roughly five TRBV segments appeared more often in patients than in controls, and TRBV5-6, TRBV5-1 and TRBV20-1 were among these.

These receptors have no identified antigens. Unique molecular identifiers were built into the TCR beta cDNA libraries. TCRdb re-derived calls from the PCR reads in MiXCR, one entry per CDR3 protein. Here the sample spans some 450,000 distinct CDR3 sequences, 40% to 55% being singletons. The sequencing sample was made of blood. The receptors derive from a girl aged 5-17 years with multiple sclerosis.

The V gene is TRBV7-9, the J gene TRBJ2-7; D perhaps matches TRBD1 (5 bases). CDR3 length: 16 amino acids. The germline V and J ends were trimmed by 2 bases and 5 bases, with 19 bases remaining between them. Germline V gene lookup returns CDR1 SEHNR and CDR2 FQNEAQ (reference sequence). CDR3 sequence reads: CASSLLSFRDENEQYF. In nucleotides, the CDR3 is TGTGCCAGCAGCTTACTTAGCTTCAGGGATGAGAACGAGCAGTACTTC.

The CDR3 protein is CASTNKLNSGEQFF. The CDR3, as DNA: TGTGCCAGCACTAACAAACTGAATAGCGGTGAGCAGTTCTTC. This chain links TRBV12-3 or TRBV12-4 with TRBJ2-1; weak D call: TRBD2 (6 bases). The CDR3 totals 14 residues. Deletions cut 7 bases from V and 9 bases from J, with 19 bases between.

The rearrangement uses TRBV6-5 and TRBJ1-6; possible D gene TRBD1, 5 bases. From germline, CDR1 is MNHEY and CDR2 SVGAGI. The CDR3 covers 15 residues. The V and J ends lost 2 bases and 3 bases respectively, with 8 bases between them. The DNA of the CDR3 is TGTGCCAGCAGTTACCGACAGCACTATAATTCACCCCTCCACTTT. It codes for CASSYRQHYNSPLHF.

The chain combines TRBV28 with TRBJ2-7; 8 bases are shared with TRBD2. There are 16 residues in the CDR3. The V segment lost 5 bases and the J segment 3 bases; nucleotides outside the gene matches: 12. Germline assignment: CDR1 MDHEN and CDR2 SYDVKM. This chain's CDR3 is CASSRNGPAGVYEQYF. CDR3 DNA sequence: TGTGCCAGCAGTCGGAATGGGCCAGCGGGAGTCTACGAGCAGTACTTC. The full variable domain, completed using reference TRBV28 and TRBJ2-7, is DVKVTQSSRYLVKRTGEKVFLECVQDMDHENMFWYRQDPGLGLRLIYFSYDVKMKEKGDIPEGYSVSREKKERFSLILESASTNQTSMYLCASSRNGPAGVYEQYFGPGTRLTVT.

This clonotype has a handful of counts. The chain couples TRBV7-2 to TRBJ2-1; TRBD2 matches at 10 bases. Germline V gives CDR1 SGHTA, CDR2 FQGNSA. Trimming cost V 5 bases and J 11 bases; bases outside gene matches: 9. The CDR3 has 14 amino acids. The DNA for the CDR3 is TGTGCCAGCAGCACCCGACTAGCGGGCGGCCAGCAGTTCTTC. Translating it yields CASSTRLAGGQQFF.

The genes are TRBV12-3 or TRBV12-4 and TRBJ1-1, with D possibly being TRBD1 (5 bases). The CDR3 is made up of 14 amino acids. Trimming pared 5 bases from V and 0 bases from J, leaving 10 bases between. CDR3 region: CASSNRRLNTEAFF. CDR3 bases: TGTGCCAGCAGTAACAGGCGCCTGAACACTGAAGCTTTCTTT.

A remark on this clonotype: At one end the junction does not follow the germline gene, possibly because of a read error. V gene TRBV5-1 combines with J gene TRBJ2-1; D is undetermined. CDR1 SGHRS and CDR2 YFSETQ come from the germline V gene. The CDR3 runs to 13 residues. The CDR3 is CTSSLENGNEQFF. For the CDR3, the DNA is TGCACCAGCAGCTTGGAAAACGGGAATGAGCAGTTCTTC.

The rearrangement links TRBV6-1 to TRBJ2-1; either TRBD1 or TRBD2 may fit D (5 bases each). The CDR3 totals 12 residues. Germline CDR1 is MNHNS and CDR2 is SASEGT. The V end was cut by 3 bases, the J end by 10 bases, with 10 bases between. CDR3: CASSEGTLEQFF. For the CDR3, the DNA is TGTGCCAGCAGTGAGGGGACCTTGGAGCAGTTCTTC.

The chain combines TRBV9 with TRBJ1-2; D uncertain. The CDR3 totals 11 residues. The germline V gene has CDR1 SGDLS and CDR2 YYNGEE. The V end lost 3 bases, the J end lost 2 bases, and 2 bases lay between the germline ends. CDR3 sequence reads: CASSGNYGYTF. CDR3 bases: TGTGCCAGCAGCGGAAACTATGGCTACACCTTC.

This clonotype was observed a few times. The gene calls are TRBV2 and TRBJ2-7, with 13 bases identical to TRBD2. CDR3 size: 15 residues. In germline, CDR1 is SNHLY, CDR2 FYNNEI. After removal of 9 bases from V and 1 base from J, the junction contained 6 bases not matched to a gene. The CDR3 DNA reads TGTGCCAGTGGTGGACTAGCGGGAGTGTCCTACGAGCAGTACTTC. It specifies CASGGLAGVSYEQYF.

The chain recombines TRBV12-3 or TRBV12-4 with TRBJ1-2; the D gene is possibly TRBD1 (6 bases). This CDR3 has 14 amino acids. Between the trimmed V and J ends, which lost 5 bases and 3 bases, there was a span of 13 bases. The CDR3 here is CASSLRTEDYGYTF. DNA for the CDR3: TGTGCCAGCAGTCTACGGACAGAAGACTATGGCTACACCTTC.

The rearrangement uses TRBV28 and TRBJ2-7, with TRBD2 matching over 9 bases. CDR1 and CDR2 from the germline V gene are MDHEN and SYDVKM. With V trimmed by 3 bases and J by 1 base, 13 bases remained unmatched. The CDR3 spans 18 residues. The CDR3 here is CASSLSLAGRRISYEQYF. Here the CDR3 DNA reads TGTGCCAGCAGTTTGTCTCTAGCGGGGAGGCGGATTTCCTACGAGCAGTACTTC.

The rearrangement links TRBV11-2 to TRBJ2-7; 7 bases map to TRBD1. Germline CDR1 reads SGHAT; CDR2 reads FQNNGV. The CDR3 covers 15 residues. The J segment lost 4 bases and the V segment lost 6 bases, leaving 12 bases of the junction unmatched. CDR3 bases: TGTGCCAGCAGATCTCACAGGGGTCGGTTGTACGAGCAGTACTTC. Amino acids: CASRSHRGRLYEQYF.

The chain uses TRBV29-1 and TRBJ2-7; 8 nucleotides line up with TRBD1. CDR3 length: 12 amino acids. The trim removed 5 bases at V and 6 bases at J, leaving 6 bases unmatched. Germline V gene data show CDR1 as SQVTM and CDR2 as ANQGSEA. In DNA, the CDR3 is TGCAGCGTTCGGGACAGGACGAGCGAGCAGTACTTC. As protein: CSVRDRTSEQYF.

The chain is built from TRBV20-1 and TRBJ2-7; D perhaps matches TRBD2 (6 bases). The V end was cut by 6 bases, the J end by 9 bases, with 15 bases between. Germline V CDR1 and CDR2: DFQATT, SNEGSKA (reference sequence). CDR3 length: 11 amino acids. The CDR3, as DNA: TGCAGTGCCCGAATGGGACTGTCGCAGTACTTC. It encodes CSARMGLSQYF.